This TCR beta chain was sequenced for a study of CD8+ T cells in alopecia areata. Pooled cells of cutaneous lymph node origin were sorted on CD4, CD8alpha, NKG2D, NKG2ACE and other markers. V trimming: 5 bases; J trimming: 2 bases; junction bases outside the gene matches: 5. The CDR3 is 14 amino acids. The germline gives CDR1 NSHNY, CDR2 SYGAGN. This clone was recorded a few times. Genes and germline are mouse. The read halts 4 residues ahead of the CDR3 end, with the missing end drawn from the germline J gene. Reverse transcribed after extraction, RNA yielded cDNA as the sequencing template. Clones were sequenced by immunoSEQ multiplex PCR, and TCRdb holds only the in-frame ones, with some missing. The sample presents 200,000 to 300,000 clones, none singletons.

This TCR derives from a C3H/HeJ mouse with alopecia areata. For the strain, the MHC haplotype given is H2-k. This chain uses TRBV13-1 with TRBJ2-5; 7 bases are shared with TRBD1. Sequencing input: CD4+ T cells sorted from a lymph node. CDR3: CASRATGLQDTQYF. CDR3 DNA, as far as it was read: TGTGCCAGCAGAGCGACAGGGCTCCAAGAC.